The 26 T cell receptor beta chains below were found in one sample sequenced in a study of shared clonotypes between healthy human individuals. Assay used: immunoSEQ multiplex PCR; TCRdb lists only in-frame clones, some missing. In the table there are roughly 2.6 million clones, more than 90% of which are singletons. The sequencing input was naive CD4+ T cells sorted from blood. Indicated subset: CD45RA+ positively selected. The receptors here all came from a man aged 18 to 35 in good health.

Note on this clone: The identical CDR3 is also encoded by other nucleotide sequences in the sample. The CDR3, as DNA: TGTGCCAGCAGTGAAGGGGATACTGAAGCTTTCTTT. It encodes CASSEGDTEAFF. The chain couples TRBV2 to TRBJ1-1; no firm D call. Deletions cut 1 base from V and 5 bases from J, with 5 bases between. The CDR3 length is 12 residues. CDR1 and CDR2 from the germline V gene are SNHLY and FYNNEI.

The rearrangement joins TRBV6-5 to TRBJ2-5, with 7 bases fitting TRBD1. This CDR3 is 15 amino acids long. Germline V gene lookup returns CDR1 MNHEY and CDR2 SVGAGI. The ends lost 6 bases at V and 4 bases at J; junction bases unmatched: 11. The DNA for the CDR3 is TGTGCCAGCAGGGGATCGACAGGGATAGGAGAGACCCAGTACTTC. It translates to CASRGSTGIGETQYF.

The chain is built from TRBV4-3 and TRBJ2-3; D is undetermined. V lost 0 bases, J lost 5 bases, and 9 bases lay in between. This CDR3 is 14 amino acids long. CDR1 is LGHNA and CDR2 is YSLEER in the germline V gene. CDR3 in DNA: TGCGCCAGCAGCCAAGAACGCCCAGAAGATACGCAGTATTTT. Translating gives CASSQERPEDTQYF.

J is TRBJ2-1 and V is TRBV2; 8 bases map to TRBD2. Germline CDR1 SNHLY, CDR2 FYNNEI. There are 16 residues in the CDR3. The V segment lost 5 bases and the J segment 6 bases; nucleotides outside the gene matches: 12. CDR3 protein: CASSLGRLARSNEQFF. Here the CDR3 DNA reads TGTGCCAGCAGTTTGGGTCGACTAGCGCGTAGCAATGAGCAGTTCTTC.

Comments on this clone: Other DNA sequences in the sample encode the same CDR3. The chain has TRBV11-2 and TRBJ1-4, with D unresolved. In germline, CDR1 is SGHAT, CDR2 FQNNGV. V was trimmed by 1 base and J by 8 bases, leaving 8 bases between them. This CDR3 region has 13 residues. The CDR3 here is CASSLGTLEKLFF. In nucleotides, the CDR3 is TGTGCCAGCAGCTTAGGGACTTTAGAAAAACTGTTTTTT.

This chain uses TRBV5-4 with TRBJ2-5; D perhaps matches TRBD1 (7 bases). Trimming took 0 bases from V and 13 from J, leaving 28 bases between them. Germline V gives CDR1 SGHNT, CDR2 YYREEE (reference sequence). The CDR3 runs 17 residues. As DNA, the CDR3 is TGTGCCAGCAGCTTGGACGGAGGGGCGGGGACAGAGGGCCCTGGGTACTTC. Encoded protein: CASSLDGGAGTEGPGYF. Using reference TRBV5-4 and TRBJ2-5 for the parts outside the CDR3, the full variable domain is ETGVTQSPTHLIKTRGQQVTLRCSSQSGHNTVSWYQQALGQGPQFIFQYYREEENGRGNFPPRFSGLQFPNYSSELNVNALELDDSALYLCASSLDGGAGTEGPGYFGPGTRLLVL.

The chain uses TRBV11-2 and TRBJ2-3; the D is unclear. V gave up 5 bases and J gave up 3 bases, with 12 bases separating them. This CDR3 has 14 residues. Germline values: CDR1 SGHAT, CDR2 FQNNGV. DNA of the CDR3: TGTGCCAGCAGCACTGATTTTGCGACAGATACGCAGTATTTT. As protein: CASSTDFATDTQYF.

V usage is TRBV13 and J usage is TRBJ1-1, with D perhaps TRBD1 (5 bases). The CDR3 extends over 13 amino acids. V lost 2 bases, J lost 4 bases, and 8 bases lay in between. Germline CDR1 is PRHDT and CDR2 is FYEKMQ (reference sequence). The CDR3 spells CASSLPGGTEAFF. The CDR3 nucleotides read TGTGCCAGCAGCTTACCGGGGGGCACTGAAGCTTTCTTT.

V usage is TRBV19 and J usage is TRBJ2-1; D ambiguous. V gave up 4 bases and J gave up 0 bases, with 16 bases separating them. CDR3 length equals 17 residues. Germline V gives CDR1 LNHDA, CDR2 SQIVND (reference sequence). CDR3 residues: CASSKSPISGSYNEQFF. CDR3 DNA sequence: TGTGCCAGTAGTAAATCACCTATCAGTGGCTCCTACAATGAGCAGTTCTTC.

The chain couples TRBV6-6 to TRBJ1-2; 9 nucleotides agree with TRBD1. CDR3 length equals 14 residues. Germline values: CDR1 MNHNY, CDR2 SVGAGI (reference sequence). Trimming at V came to 6 bases and at J to 3 bases, leaving 5 bases not matched to a gene. The DNA of the CDR3 is TGTGCCAGCAGCTTGGGGGACAGGGACTATGGCTACACCTTC. Protein: CASSLGDRDYGYTF.

V gene TRBV9 combines with J gene TRBJ2-3, with TRBD1 identical over 8 bases. With V trimmed by 3 bases and J by 3 bases, 9 bases remained unmatched. CDR1 is SGDLS and CDR2 is YYNGEE in the germline V gene. This CDR3 is built from 16 residues. CDR3 region: CASSGTGTGKTDTQYF. In DNA form, the CDR3 reads TGTGCCAGCAGCGGAACCGGGACAGGAAAGACAGATACGCAGTATTTT.

This chain links TRBV6-6 with TRBJ1-2; no firm D call. The CDR3 has 14 amino acids. From germline, CDR1 is MNHNY and CDR2 SVGAGI (reference sequence). The V and J ends lost 2 bases and 0 bases respectively, with 7 bases between them. The CDR3 coding sequence is TGTGCCAGCAGTTACGGGCCCTCTAACTATGGCTACACCTTC. It specifies CASSYGPSNYGYTF.

The rearrangement uses TRBV6-5 and TRBJ2-3; 8 positions match TRBD2. Germline lookup yields CDR1 MNHEY and CDR2 SVGAGI. The CDR3 contains 15 residues. The J segment lost 0 bases and the V segment lost 6 bases, leaving 5 bases of the junction unmatched. This chain's CDR3 is CASSPGTRSTDTQYF. The DNA for the CDR3 is TGTGCCAGCAGCCCTGGGACTAGGAGCACAGATACGCAGTATTTT.

This rearrangement joins TRBV11-2 to TRBJ2-7; 9 nucleotides align to TRBD1. The junction had 9 bases not matched to a gene; V was cut back by 5 bases and J by 1 base. This CDR3 comprises 16 residues. The germline V gene encodes CDR1 SGHAT and CDR2 FQNNGV. CDR3 protein: CASSVRQGVISYEQYF. Here the CDR3 DNA reads TGTGCCAGCAGCGTAAGACAGGGGGTTATTTCCTACGAGCAGTACTTC.

This clone appeared once. The same CDR3 can be traced to other DNA sequences in this sample. The chain has TRBV2 and TRBJ1-2; D may be TRBD1 (6 bases). The CDR3 is made up of 12 amino acids. Deletions cut 4 bases from V and 3 bases from J, with 6 bases between. Germline CDR1 SNHLY, CDR2 FYNNEI. The CDR3 reads CASSGQDYGYTF. DNA of the CDR3: TGTGCCAGCAGTGGACAGGACTATGGCTACACCTTC.

The rearrangement uses TRBV11-2 and TRBJ2-7, with D perhaps matching TRBD1 (6 bases). The germline gives CDR1 SGHAT, CDR2 FQNNGV. The CDR3 has 12 amino acids. Trimming left V 2 bases short and J 6 bases short, with 8 bases between. Written as DNA, the CDR3 is TGTGCCAGCAGCTTACAGGGGCTCGAGCAGTACTTC. Translated: CASSLQGLEQYF.

The chain employs TRBV5-4 and TRBJ2-5; TRBD2 matches 10 bases. This CDR3 comprises 15 residues. The germline CDR1 and CDR2 sequences are SGHNT and YYREEE (reference sequence). Unmatched junction bases numbered 9, after V lost 5 bases and J lost 5 bases. The CDR3, as DNA: TGTGCCAGCAGTCCCAGCGGGGGGGCCCCTGAGACCCAGTACTTC. It specifies CASSPSGGAPETQYF.

This chain uses TRBV18 with TRBJ2-3; D remains ambiguous. Trimming cost V 4 bases and J 0 bases, with 8 bases left between them. This CDR3 is 14 amino acids long. Germline V lookup: CDR1 KGHSH, CDR2 LQKENI. DNA for the CDR3: TGTGCCAGCTCACTCGTCCAGAGCACAGATACGCAGTATTTT. Protein product: CASSLVQSTDTQYF. Full variable domain (rest looked up from reference TRBV18 and TRBJ2-3): NAGVMQNPRHLVRRRGQEARLRCSPMKGHSHVYWYRQLPEEGLKFMVYLQKENIIDESGMPKERFSAEFPKEGPSILRIQQVVRGDSAAYFCASSLVQSTDTQYFGPGTRLTVL.

The V and J genes are TRBV12-2 and TRBJ2-3; the DNA was not used to check the table's D call, TRBD2. TRBV12-2 is labeled a pseudogene. CDR3 size: 21 residues. CDR3 protein: CASRLAGPWTSGGQGTDTQYF. DNA of the CDR3: TGTGCAAGTCGCTTAGCGGGGCCCTGGACTAGCGGGGGACAGGGGACAGATACGCAGTATTTT.

This chain links TRBV11-3 with TRBJ2-3; 9 bases match TRBD1. CDR3 length: 16 amino acids. The junction had 8 bases not matched to a gene; V was cut back by 5 bases and J by 2 bases. Germline-derived CDR1 and CDR2 are SGHNT and YENEEA. The CDR3 bases are TGTGCCAGCAGCCCCGGGACAGGGTTTACCACAGATACGCAGTATTTT. Its translation: CASSPGTGFTTDTQYF.

CDR3 DNA: TGTGCCAGCACATCGGACAGGGGAAATCTCTATGGCTACACCTTC. This sequence encodes CASTSDRGNLYGYTF. The genes are TRBV27 and TRBJ1-2; 9 positions agree with TRBD1. From germline, CDR1 is MNHEY and CDR2 SMNVEV (reference sequence). The J segment lost 4 bases and the V segment lost 7 bases, leaving 10 bases of the junction unmatched. The CDR3 has 15 amino acids.

The rearrangement uses TRBV30 and TRBJ1-5; D is undetermined. The ends were cut back, 2 bases at V and 8 bases at J, with 16 bases in the middle. Germline-derived CDR1 and CDR2 are GTSNPN and SVGIG (reference sequence). CDR3 length equals 14 residues. CDR3 in amino acids: CAWSPSAGSKPQHF. CDR3 bases: TGTGCCTGGAGTCCCTCGGCTGGAAGTAAGCCCCAGCATTTT.

The chain has TRBV6-5 and TRBJ2-5, with D perhaps being TRBD1 or TRBD2 (5 bases each). Trimming took 0 bases from V and 3 from J, leaving 14 bases between them. The length of the CDR3 is 16 residues. CDR1 MNHEY and CDR2 SVGAGI come from the germline V gene. CDR3 nucleotide sequence: TGTGCCAGCAGTTACTCTTCCGGGACGGTAAAAGAGACCCAGTACTTC. Translated, it gives CASSYSSGTVKETQYF.

This chain links TRBV10-2 with TRBJ2-4; perhaps TRBD1 as D (6 bases). CDR3 length equals 14 residues. Trimming shortened V by 2 bases and J by 1 base, and 6 bases separated the two germline ends. Germline-derived CDR1 and CDR2 are WSHSY and SAAADI. CDR3 in amino acids: CASSEQGAKNIQYF. In nucleotides, the CDR3 is TGCGCCAGCAGTGAGCAGGGGGCCAAAAACATTCAGTACTTC.

This chain uses TRBV4-1 with TRBJ1-2, with D unresolved. The CDR3 length is 15 residues. CDR1 is MGHRA, CDR2 YSYEKL, per germline. Trimming removed 4 bases at V and 12 bases at J, with 24 bases between. The CDR3 DNA sequence: TGCGCCAGCAGCCGGTCCCCTACTGAGGAGGGTTCGGACACCTTC. Protein product: CASSRSPTEEGSDTF.

The chain combines TRBV18 with TRBJ2-3; D call uncertain. With 0 bases removed from V and 5 bases from J, the gap between germline ends came to 9 bases. This CDR3 contains 14 residues. In germline, CDR1 is KGHSH, CDR2 LQKENI. CDR3 in amino acids: CASSPPVILDTQYF. Here the CDR3 DNA reads TGTGCCAGCTCACCACCCGTCATCTTAGATACGCAGTATTTT.